Listed below are T cell receptor beta chains from one sample, sequenced in a study of high-grade serous ovarian cancer treatment subgroups. Assay: immunoSEQ multiplex PCR; the TCRdb copy retains only in-frame clones and omits some. The table includes around 8,000 clones, 62% detected once. The sample comprised tumor tissue. These receptors originate from a human donor with high-grade serous ovarian cancer. CDR3s include the opening cysteine and the closing phenylalanine or tryptophan. The size field is filled for only some rows; it gives once, few, many or a size class.

NA	TRBV7-8	CASSLEGGQPQHF
NA	TRBV29-1	CSGMTVGGLFF
NA	TRBV15	CATSGWTSGSPSKNIQYF
NA	TRBV28	CAISGQLSSYEQYF
NA	TRBV5-1	CASSLGAVGGSAGNTIYF
NA	TRBV7-3	CASSKGGASGANVLTF
once	TRBV5-1	CASSLNAGSQETQYF
NA	TRBV7-8	CASSLYGATTYNEQFF
few	TRBV7-3	CASSSGLAGPTDTQYF
medium-sized	TRBV19	CASSPQLQETQYF
NA	TRBV7-2	CASRAGLARGEQFF
NA	TRBV7-9	CASSFDWGNTGELFF
NA	TRBV7-2	CASSKRTSGRGNEQFF
few	TRBV20-1	CSASEETQYF
NA	TRBV7-2	CASSLRSGSMNTEAFF
NA	TRBV6-6	CASVENAVHEQFF
NA	TRBV7-2	CASSLGESNSPLHF
few	TRBV19	CASSPGLAEQYF
NA	TRBV2	CASSQTSGRISSEQYF
NA	TRBV19	CASSGSIQETQYF
medium-sized	TRBV5-6	CASSLGESSGFQPQHF